The 3 T cell receptor beta chains in this list originate from one sample, sequenced in a study of response to subunit inactivated influenza vaccine (dated by TCRdb to 2016 to 2019). Libraries were constructed by RT-PCR. Sequencing relied on an Illumina HiSeq 2500. TCRdb reworked the public reads: Q25 trimming with fastp, MiXCR clone assembly, productive beta chains retained. Each entry merges the rows of one CDR3 protein and shows their most common DNA and genes. Present in this sample are over 800,000 distinct CDR3 sequences, approximately 22% of which were seen just once. The ten biggest clones cover roughly 10% of the sample. Sequenced here: PBMCs from blood, sampled 5 to 6 days after vaccination. The source of these receptors is a man between 45 and 60 years old who received an inactivated influenza vaccine. Donor details come from another sample of the same person, matched by shared clones.

Only a few counts were recorded for this clonotype. This chain uses TRBV11-2 with TRBJ2-7, with D unresolved. Germline V gives CDR1 SGHAT, CDR2 FQNNGV. Trimming stripped 0 bases from V and 10 bases from J, with 10 bases between. The CDR3 runs to 12 residues. The CDR3 here is CASSLDQTTQYF. The CDR3 nucleotides are TGTGCCAGCAGCTTAGATCAAACAACCCAGTACTTC. The full variable domain, completed using reference TRBV11-2 and TRBJ2-7, is EAGVAQSPRYKIIEKRQSVAFWCNPISGHATLYWYQQILGQGPKLLIQFQNNGVVDDSQLPKDRFSAERLKGVDSTLKIQPAKLEDSAVYLCASSLDQTTQYFGPGTRLTVT.

V and J are TRBV10-1 and TRBJ2-7; D tentatively fits TRBD1 or TRBD2 (5 bases each). The V end lost 3 bases, the J end lost 5 bases, and 17 bases lay between the germline ends. Per the germline V gene, CDR1 is WNHNN and CDR2 is SYGVQD (reference sequence). CDR3 size: 15 residues. The CDR3 loop is CASSELRGMLDEQYF. The CDR3 bases are TGCGCCAGCAGTGAATTGAGGGGCATGCTCGACGAGCAGTACTTC.

This chain connects TRBV6-2 or TRBV6-3 to TRBJ2-1; D is unresolved. Germline-derived CDR1 and CDR2 are MNHEY and SVGEGT. The CDR3 extends over 10 amino acids. With 10 bases removed from V and 7 bases from J, the gap between germline ends came to 8 bases. The chain's CDR3 is CAIGSNEQFF. The CDR3 region has the DNA TGTGCCATAGGGTCGAATGAGCAGTTCTTC.